A selection of T cell receptor beta chains follows, all from one sample in a study of response to subunit inactivated influenza vaccine. Via MiXCR, TCRdb re-called the RT-PCR reads, giving one row per CDR3 protein. Among 750,000 to 850,000 distinct CDR3 sequences, 18% were seen once, and the ten largest hold approximately 11%. The specimen comprised PBMCs from blood, sampled less than 6 days after vaccination. Every receptor here comes from a man between 45 and 60 years old who received an inactivated influenza vaccine. Both conserved end residues are part of each CDR3. A D gene is named only where the DNA matches it firmly. Some rows have no size entry. The others give once, few or many, or a class for an expanded clone.

TRBJ2-2 NA NA TRBV12-3/TRBV12-4 TGTGCCAGTCGCTTGGACCACGCGAACACCGGGGAGCTGTTTTTT CASRLDHANTGELFF
TRBJ2-1 NA TRBD2 TRBV20-1 TGCAGTGCTAGAACTAGCGGGACCAATGAGCAGTTCTTC CSARTSGTNEQFF
TRBJ2-3 once NA TRBV7-9 TGTGCCAGCACTTCCTATGGGGGGCTGGTAGATACGCAGTATTTT CASTSYGGLVDTQYF
TRBJ1-4 few NA TRBV5-5 TGTGCCAGCAGCTGGGGGTTTGGTGAAAAACTGTTTTTT CASSWGFGEKLFF
TRBJ1-6 few NA TRBV6-5 TGTGCCAGCAGTTACAAGGCAGCTTGGTCCCCTGCACCCCTCCACTTT CASSYKAAWSPAPLHF
TRBJ1-1 few TRBD1 TRBV6-6 TGTGCCAGCAGTTACTCGACAGGGAGTGAAGCTTTCTTT CASSYSTGSEAFF
TRBJ2-5 few NA TRBV7-9 TGTGCCAGCAGCCCACCGCGTGGCCTTGGGAGGGAGACCCAGTACTTC CASSPPRGLGRETQYF
TRBJ2-7 NA NA TRBV10-3 TGTGCCATCAGCCCCGGTCTCCTCTGCCCGCAGTACTTC CAISPGLLCPQYF
TRBJ2-1 NA TRBD2 TRBV2 TGTGCCAGCGGCGGGTGGGGTAGCGGGACATACAATGAGCAGTTCTTC CASGGWGSGTYNEQFF
TRBJ2-7 NA TRBD1 TRBV5-1 TGCGCCAGCAGCTTGGAAGCTGGACAGGGCGCCTACGAGCAGTACTTC CASSLEAGQGAYEQYF
TRBJ2-1 NA TRBD2 TRBV7-9 TGTGCCAGCAGCTTTTTCGGGAGGACCCCCTACAATGAGCAGTTCTTC CASSFFGRTPYNEQFF
TRBJ1-1 NA NA TRBV4-2 TGTGCCAGCAGCCAAGACGAGGGGAGGAGCACTGAAGCTTTCTTT CASSQDEGRSTEAFF
TRBJ2-3 NA NA TRBV3-1 TGTGCCAGCAGCCAAGATAGGGGCCCGGGTGATACGCAGTATTTT CASSQDRGPGDTQYF
TRBJ2-1 few NA TRBV2 TGTGCCAGCAGTGCCTTAGCGGCCATTACCTACAATGAGCAGTTCTTC CASSALAAITYNEQFF
TRBJ2-2 few NA TRBV12-3/TRBV12-4 TGTGCCAGCACCCGTACCGGGGAGCTGTTTTTT CASTRTGELFF
TRBJ2-6 few NA TRBV30 TGTGCCTGGAGTGCAGGTACTGGGGCCAACGTCCTGACTTTC CAWSAGTGANVLTF
TRBJ2-3 few NA TRBV5-1 TGCGCCAGCAGCTCATGGGGGACCACCACAGATACGCAGTATTTT CASSSWGTTTDTQYF
TRBJ2-5 NA TRBD1 TRBV15 TGTGCCACCAGCAGTGGACAGGGGCAAGAGACCCAGTACTTC CATSSGQGQETQYF
TRBJ2-5 many NA TRBV20-1 TGCAGTGCTAGAGATCTTCGGGGAGTTGAGACCCAGTACTTC CSARDLRGVETQYF
TRBJ1-1 few NA TRBV6-5 TGTGCCAGCAGTTACTCAAGGACAGCTGGCTACACTGAAGCTTTCTTT CASSYSRTAGYTEAFF
TRBJ2-5 many TRBD1 TRBV11-1 TGTGCCAGCAGCTTACTGAAGATCGGGACAGGGGGCATGGAGACCCAGTACTTC CASSLLKIGTGGMETQYF
TRBJ2-1 NA TRBD2 TRBV15 TGTGCCACCAGTAAGCGGGAGGGGTACAATGAGCAGTTCTTC CATSKREGYNEQFF
TRBJ2-2 few NA TRBV4-3 TGCGCCAGCAGCCAAGACCTAGGTCCCGGGGAGCTGTTTTTT CASSQDLGPGELFF
TRBJ2-5 NA TRBD1 TRBV6-2/TRBV6-3 TGTGCCAGCAGTTACTCATACGGGACAGCACAAGAGACCCAGTACTTC CASSYSYGTAQETQYF
TRBJ1-2 few NA TRBV6-2/TRBV6-3 TGTGCCAGTATGGGAAATGGCTACACCTTC CASMGNGYTF
TRBJ2-3 NA TRBD1 TRBV20-1 TGCAGTGCCCCCTTATTTGGGACAGGGCCAGATACGCAGTATTTT CSAPLFGTGPDTQYF
TRBJ2-7 NA NA TRBV3-1 TGTGCCAGCAGCCAGGCCGTAGGGGGGTACGAGCAGTACTTC CASSQAVGGYEQYF
TRBJ2-7 many NA TRBV27 TGTGCCAGCAGTCACCACGGGACGGGACGCGCCTACGAGCAGTACTTC CASSHHGTGRAYEQYF
TRBJ2-7 NA NA TRBV4-2 TGTGCCAGCAGCCGACCCGGACAGTTCAGCTCCTACGAGCAGTACTTC CASSRPGQFSSYEQYF
TRBJ2-1 few TRBD1 TRBV5-1 TGCGCCAGCAGCTTGGCCCTCGGACAGGACTCCTACAATGAGCAGTTCTTC CASSLALGQDSYNEQFF
TRBJ2-1 NA TRBD1 TRBV6-2/TRBV6-3 TGTGCCAGCAGACTTCAACAGGGGGTTTCCTACAATGAGCAGTTCTTC CASRLQQGVSYNEQFF
TRBJ2-3 NA NA TRBV28 TGTGCCAGCAGTCCACACGTGGGGCTGAGTAGCACAGATACGCAGTATTTT CASSPHVGLSSTDTQYF
TRBJ1-2 NA NA TRBV28 TGTGCCAGCCAAGGGAGGGCAGGGAATAACTATGGCTACACCTTC CASQGRAGNNYGYTF
TRBJ2-7 many NA TRBV7-9 TGTGCCAGCAGCGCAAGCAACTACTACGAGCAGTACTTC CASSASNYYEQYF
TRBJ2-7 few NA TRBV20-1 TGCAGTGCAAAAGACAAGCCGGGCTCCTACGAGCAGTACTTC CSAKDKPGSYEQYF
TRBJ2-1 few TRBD2 TRBV6-5 TGTGCCAGCAGTACTCTAGGACTAGCGGGTTACAATGAGCAGTTCTTC CASSTLGLAGYNEQFF
TRBJ2-7 few NA TRBV7-8 TGTGCCAGCAGCTCAAGGGACCTAGTTAGATACGAGCAGTACTTC CASSSRDLVRYEQYF
TRBJ2-7 NA NA TRBV7-8 TGTGCCAGCAGCTTAACCGCTAAGTGGGGCCTAGGATCCGAGCAGTACTTC CASSLTAKWGLGSEQYF
TRBJ2-2 few NA TRBV5-6 TGTGCCAGCAGCCTCTACAGCGGCACCGGGGAGCTGTTTTTT CASSLYSGTGELFF
TRBJ1-4 NA NA TRBV12-3/TRBV12-4 TGTGCCAGCAGTCCCGAATGGGGGAATGAAAAACTGTTTTTT CASSPEWGNEKLFF
TRBJ1-4 NA TRBD1 TRBV20-1 TGCAGTTCCCCCGGGACAGGGGGAGGGAAGGGAAAACTGTTTTTT CSSPGTGGGKGKLFF
TRBJ1-1 NA NA TRBV6-5 TGTGCCAGCAGTTACAAACGTATTCGGATGAACACTGAAGCTTTCTTT CASSYKRIRMNTEAFF
TRBJ1-1 NA NA TRBV2 TGTGCCAGCAGTGAAATGTTGCGGAACACTGAAGCTTTCTTT CASSEMLRNTEAFF
TRBJ2-3 many NA TRBV20-1 TGCAGTGCTAGAATGCGCGGGACCACAGATACGCAGTATTTT CSARMRGTTDTQYF
TRBJ2-2 few TRBD2 TRBV7-2 TGTGCCAGCAGCGTGGGACTAGCGAGGAACACCGGGGAGCTGTTTTTT CASSVGLARNTGELFF
TRBJ2-2 NA NA TRBV25-1 TGTGCCACTACGAAGACAGCCACCGGGGAGCTGTTTTTT CATTKTATGELFF
TRBJ1-1 many NA TRBV5-1 TGCGCCAGCAGACTGGACGGTTTGAACACTGAAGCTTTCTTT CASRLDGLNTEAFF
TRBJ2-1 few TRBD2 TRBV7-3 TGTGCCAGCAGCGCCGCCCGGCTAGCGGGGTACAATGAGCAGTTCTTC CASSAARLAGYNEQFF
TRBJ2-7 few TRBD1 TRBV5-1 TGCGCCAGCAGCTTGGGTGGGGACAGAGTCTACGAGCAGTACTTC CASSLGGDRVYEQYF
TRBJ2-4 few NA TRBV29-1 TGCAGCGTCCAAGACCTGGGGGCCAAAAACATTCAGTACTTC CSVQDLGAKNIQYF
TRBJ2-2 NA NA TRBV30 TGTGCCTGGCGGGGTGACACCGGGGAGCTGTTTTTT CAWRGDTGELFF
TRBJ2-1 NA NA TRBV19 TGTGCCAGTAGTATCTTTCAGGGGAATGAGCAGTTCTTC CASSIFQGNEQFF
TRBJ2-7 NA TRBD2 TRBV9 TGTGCCAGCAGCGCGGGGGAGGGGATTGGGTCCTACGAGCAGTACTTC CASSAGEGIGSYEQYF